This T cell receptor (beta chain) was sequenced during a study of T cell responses to AZD1222 COVID-19 vaccine. Study-level findings and limits: At baseline, seropositivity was found in only 5 to 7 AZD1222 recipients. The donors showed a predominance of white British ancestry and of females, with possible underestimation of clonal diversity. Across the whole spike, CD4 TCRs peaked at regions 160-218 and 743-854.

Repertoires were generated with immunoSEQ multiplex PCR, while TCRdb's copy carries only in-frame clones and drops some. This repertoire shows approximately 80,000 clones, 80% to 90% found once; its top ten account for roughly 12%. A word on this clone: What it binds is unknown.

The CDR3 extends over 15 amino acids. The germline gives CDR1 SGHDN, CDR2 FVKESK. V was trimmed by 0 bases and J by 3 bases, leaving 11 bases between them. This chain joins TRBV14 and TRBJ2-5; no firm D call. Here the sequenced sample was peripheral blood, taken 28 days after the second AZD1222 dose. The sequence was obtained from an adult who received the AZD1222 COVID-19 vaccine. This CDR3 reads CASSQERLTKETQYF. CDR3 DNA: TGTGCCAGCAGCCAAGAGCGGCTTACAAAAGAGACCCAGTACTTC. The full variable domain, rest sourced from reference TRBV14 and TRBJ2-5, is EAGVTQFPSHSVIEKGQTVTLRCDPISGHDNLYWYRRVMGKEIKFLLHFVKESKQDESGMPNNRFLAERTGGTYSTLKVQPAELEDSGVYFCASSQERLTKETQYFGPGTRLLVL.